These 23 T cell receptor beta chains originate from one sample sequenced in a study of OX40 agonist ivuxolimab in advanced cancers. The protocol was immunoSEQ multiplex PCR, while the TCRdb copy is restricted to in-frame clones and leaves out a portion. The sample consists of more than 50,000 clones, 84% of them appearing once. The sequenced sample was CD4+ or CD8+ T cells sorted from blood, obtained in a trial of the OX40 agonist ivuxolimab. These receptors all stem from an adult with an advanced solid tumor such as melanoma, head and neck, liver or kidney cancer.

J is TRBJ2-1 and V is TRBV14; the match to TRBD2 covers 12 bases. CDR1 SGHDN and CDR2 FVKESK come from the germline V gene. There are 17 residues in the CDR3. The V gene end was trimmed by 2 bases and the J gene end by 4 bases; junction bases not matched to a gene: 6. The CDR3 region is CASSQRPGLAGYNEQFF. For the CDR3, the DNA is TGTGCCAGCAGCCAAAGACCGGGACTAGCGGGTTACAATGAGCAGTTCTTC.

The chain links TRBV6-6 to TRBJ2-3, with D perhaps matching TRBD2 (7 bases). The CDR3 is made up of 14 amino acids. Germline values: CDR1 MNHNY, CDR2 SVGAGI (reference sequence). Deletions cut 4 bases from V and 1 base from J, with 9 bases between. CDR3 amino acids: CASSWGGGTDTQYF. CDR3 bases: TGTGCCAGCAGTTGGGGGGGCGGCACAGATACGCAGTATTTT.

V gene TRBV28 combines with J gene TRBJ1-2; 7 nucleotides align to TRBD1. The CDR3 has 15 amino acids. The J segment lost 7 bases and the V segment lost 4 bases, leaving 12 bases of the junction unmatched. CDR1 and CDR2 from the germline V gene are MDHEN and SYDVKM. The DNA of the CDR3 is TGTGCCAGCAGTTATCCGGGACAGTCGAGGAGTGGCTACACCTTC. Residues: CASSYPGQSRSGYTF.

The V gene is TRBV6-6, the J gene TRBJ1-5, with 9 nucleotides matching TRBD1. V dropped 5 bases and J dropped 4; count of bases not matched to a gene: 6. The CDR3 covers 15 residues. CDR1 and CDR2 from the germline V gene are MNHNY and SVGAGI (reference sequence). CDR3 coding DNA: TGTGCCAGCAGTCCGGGACAGGGAAGGAATCAGCCCCAGCATTTT. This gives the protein CASSPGQGRNQPQHF.

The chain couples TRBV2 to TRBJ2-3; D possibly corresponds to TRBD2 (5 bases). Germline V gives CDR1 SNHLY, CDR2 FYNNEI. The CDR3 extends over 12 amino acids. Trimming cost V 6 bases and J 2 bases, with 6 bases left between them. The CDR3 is CASRGDTDTQYF. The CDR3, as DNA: TGTGCCAGCAGGGGAGACACAGATACGCAGTATTTT.

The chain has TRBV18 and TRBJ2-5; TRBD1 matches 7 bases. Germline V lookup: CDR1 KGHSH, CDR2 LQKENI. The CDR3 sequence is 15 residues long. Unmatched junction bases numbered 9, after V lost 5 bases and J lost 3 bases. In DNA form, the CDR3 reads TGTGCCAGCTCATCCCGGGACAGATGGGAAGAGACCCAGTACTTC. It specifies CASSSRDRWEETQYF.

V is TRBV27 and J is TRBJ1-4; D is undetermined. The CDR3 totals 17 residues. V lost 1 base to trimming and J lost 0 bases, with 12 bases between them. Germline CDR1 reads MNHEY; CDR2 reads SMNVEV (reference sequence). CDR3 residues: CASSLYPSYATNEKLFF. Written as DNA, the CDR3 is TGTGCCAGCAGTTTATACCCCAGTTATGCAACTAATGAAAAACTGTTTTTT.

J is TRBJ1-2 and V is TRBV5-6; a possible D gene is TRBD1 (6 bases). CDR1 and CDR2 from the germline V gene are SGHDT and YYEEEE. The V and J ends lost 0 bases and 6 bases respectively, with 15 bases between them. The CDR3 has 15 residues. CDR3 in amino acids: CASSLGLTGKDGYTF. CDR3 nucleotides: TGTGCCAGCAGCTTGGGACTAACAGGGAAGGATGGCTACACCTTC.

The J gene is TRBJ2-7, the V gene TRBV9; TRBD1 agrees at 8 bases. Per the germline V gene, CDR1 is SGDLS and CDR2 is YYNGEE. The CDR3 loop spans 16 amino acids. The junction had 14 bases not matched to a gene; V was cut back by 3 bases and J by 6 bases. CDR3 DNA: TGTGCCAGCAGCGCCCTCGGCAGGGGGCGAAAGGGCGAGCAGTACTTC. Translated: CASSALGRGRKGEQYF.

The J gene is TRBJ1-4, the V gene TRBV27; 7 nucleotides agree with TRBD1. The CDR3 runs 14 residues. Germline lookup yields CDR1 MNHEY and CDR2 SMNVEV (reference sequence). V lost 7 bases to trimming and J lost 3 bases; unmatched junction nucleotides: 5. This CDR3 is CASNWGQSNEKLFF. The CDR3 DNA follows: TGTGCCAGCAATTGGGGACAGTCTAATGAAAAACTGTTTTTT.

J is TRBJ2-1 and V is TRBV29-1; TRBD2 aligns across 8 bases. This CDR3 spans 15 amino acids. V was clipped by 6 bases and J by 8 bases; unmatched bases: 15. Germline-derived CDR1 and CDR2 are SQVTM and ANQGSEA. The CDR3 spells CSVALGRGGMDEQFF. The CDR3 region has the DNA TGCAGCGTGGCGCTGGGGCGCGGGGGGATGGATGAGCAGTTCTTC.

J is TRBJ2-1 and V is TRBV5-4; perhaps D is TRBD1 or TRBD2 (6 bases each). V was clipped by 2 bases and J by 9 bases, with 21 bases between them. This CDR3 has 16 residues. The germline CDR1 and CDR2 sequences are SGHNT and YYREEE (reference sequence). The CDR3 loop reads CASSLGTGARGSEQFF. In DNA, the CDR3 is TGTGCCAGCAGCTTAGGGACGGGGGCGAGGGGTAGTGAGCAGTTCTTC.

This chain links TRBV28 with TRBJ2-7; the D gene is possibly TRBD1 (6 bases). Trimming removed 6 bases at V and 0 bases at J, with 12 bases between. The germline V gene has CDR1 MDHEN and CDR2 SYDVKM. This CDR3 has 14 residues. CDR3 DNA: TGTGCCAGCAGGGGCGGACAGAGCTCCTACGAGCAGTACTTC. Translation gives CASRGGQSSYEQYF.

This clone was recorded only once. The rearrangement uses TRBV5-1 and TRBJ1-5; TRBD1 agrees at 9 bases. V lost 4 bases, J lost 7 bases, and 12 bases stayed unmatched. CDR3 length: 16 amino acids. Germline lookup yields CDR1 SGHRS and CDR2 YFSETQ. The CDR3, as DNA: TGCGCCAGCAGCCCCGGGACAGGGTACCCCGGGCAGCCCCAGCATTTT. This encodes CASSPGTGYPGQPQHF.

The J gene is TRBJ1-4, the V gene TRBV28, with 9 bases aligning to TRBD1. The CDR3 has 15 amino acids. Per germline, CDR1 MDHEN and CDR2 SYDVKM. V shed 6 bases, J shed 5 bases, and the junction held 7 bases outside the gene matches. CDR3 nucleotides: TGTGCCAGCAGCTCACAGGGGGCCTGGAATGAAAAACTGTTTTTT. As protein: CASSSQGAWNEKLFF.

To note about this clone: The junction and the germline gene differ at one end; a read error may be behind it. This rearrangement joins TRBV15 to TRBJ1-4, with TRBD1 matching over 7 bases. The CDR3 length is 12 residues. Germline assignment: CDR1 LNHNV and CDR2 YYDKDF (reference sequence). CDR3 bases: TGTGCCACCAGCAGAGAAACAGGGGTTAGGGATTTT. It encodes CATSRETGVRDF.

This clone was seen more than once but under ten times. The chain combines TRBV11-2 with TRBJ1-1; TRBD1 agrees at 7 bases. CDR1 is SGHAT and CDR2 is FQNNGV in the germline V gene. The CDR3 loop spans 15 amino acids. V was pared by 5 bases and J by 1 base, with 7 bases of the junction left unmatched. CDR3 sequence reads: CASSPRTGTNTEAFF. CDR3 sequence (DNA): TGTGCCAGCAGCCCGCGGACAGGAACGAACACTGAAGCTTTCTTT.

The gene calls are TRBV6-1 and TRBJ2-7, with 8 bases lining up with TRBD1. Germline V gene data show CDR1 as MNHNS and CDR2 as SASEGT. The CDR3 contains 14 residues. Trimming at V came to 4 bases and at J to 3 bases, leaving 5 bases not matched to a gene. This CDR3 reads CASSGDRRLYEQYF. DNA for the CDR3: TGTGCCAGCAGTGGGGACAGGAGACTCTACGAGCAGTACTTC.

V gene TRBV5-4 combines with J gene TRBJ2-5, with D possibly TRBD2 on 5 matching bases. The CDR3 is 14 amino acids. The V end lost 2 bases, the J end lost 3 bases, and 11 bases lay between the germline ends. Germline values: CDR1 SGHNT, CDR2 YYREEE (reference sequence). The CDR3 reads CASSLSGVKETQYF. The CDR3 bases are TGTGCCAGCAGCTTATCCGGGGTCAAAGAGACCCAGTACTTC.

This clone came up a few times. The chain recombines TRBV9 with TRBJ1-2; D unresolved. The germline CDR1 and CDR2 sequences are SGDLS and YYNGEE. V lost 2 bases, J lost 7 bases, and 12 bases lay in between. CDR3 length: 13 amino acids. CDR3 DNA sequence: TGTGCCAGCAGCGTCGGTTCGGTCTTTGGCTACACCTTC. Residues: CASSVGSVFGYTF.

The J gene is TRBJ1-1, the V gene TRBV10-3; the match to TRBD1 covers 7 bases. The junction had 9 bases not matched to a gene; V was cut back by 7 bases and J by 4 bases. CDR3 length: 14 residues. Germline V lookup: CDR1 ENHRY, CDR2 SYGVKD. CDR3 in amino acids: CAITVSPGGTEAFF. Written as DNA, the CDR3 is TGTGCCATCACAGTATCTCCAGGGGGCACTGAAGCTTTCTTT.

CDR3 bases: TGTGCCAGCAGCGGGGACAGGGGGCTCGGCTACACCTTC. Protein sequence: CASSGDRGLGYTF. The rearrangement uses TRBV9 and TRBJ1-2, with 12 bases lining up with TRBD1. The CDR3 is 13 amino acids. With V trimmed by 3 bases and J by 8 bases, 2 bases remained unmatched. Germline V gives CDR1 SGDLS, CDR2 YYNGEE.

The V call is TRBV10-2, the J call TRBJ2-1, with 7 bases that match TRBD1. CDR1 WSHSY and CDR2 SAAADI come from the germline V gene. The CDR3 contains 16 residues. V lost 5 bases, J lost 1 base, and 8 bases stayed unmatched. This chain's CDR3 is CASSPGQVGSYNEQFF. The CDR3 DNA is TGCGCCAGCAGTCCTGGACAGGTAGGGTCCTACAATGAGCAGTTCTTC.